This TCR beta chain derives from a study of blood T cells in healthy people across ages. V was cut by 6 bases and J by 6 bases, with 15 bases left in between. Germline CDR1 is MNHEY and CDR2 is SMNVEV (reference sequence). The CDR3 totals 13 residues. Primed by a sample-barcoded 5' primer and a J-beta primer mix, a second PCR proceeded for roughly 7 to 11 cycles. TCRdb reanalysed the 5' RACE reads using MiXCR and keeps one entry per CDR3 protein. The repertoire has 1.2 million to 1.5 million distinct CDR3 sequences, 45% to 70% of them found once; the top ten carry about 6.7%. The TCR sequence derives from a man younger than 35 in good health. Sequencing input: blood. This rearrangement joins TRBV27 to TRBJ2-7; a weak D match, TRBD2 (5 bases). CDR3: CASSAGFGGEQYF. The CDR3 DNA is TGTGCCAGCAGCGCTGGTTTCGGAGGCGAGCAGTACTTC.